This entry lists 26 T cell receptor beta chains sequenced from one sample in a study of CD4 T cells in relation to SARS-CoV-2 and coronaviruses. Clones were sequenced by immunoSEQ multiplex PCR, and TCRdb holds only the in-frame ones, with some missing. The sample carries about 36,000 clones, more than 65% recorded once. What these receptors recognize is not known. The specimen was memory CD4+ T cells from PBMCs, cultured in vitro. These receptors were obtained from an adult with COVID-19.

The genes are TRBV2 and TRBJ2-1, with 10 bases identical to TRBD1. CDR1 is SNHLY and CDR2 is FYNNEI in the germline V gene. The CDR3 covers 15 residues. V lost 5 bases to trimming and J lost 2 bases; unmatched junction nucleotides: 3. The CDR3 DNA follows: TGTGCCAGCAGTCGACAGGGGGCAACCTACAATGAGCAGTTCTTC. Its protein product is CASSRQGATYNEQFF. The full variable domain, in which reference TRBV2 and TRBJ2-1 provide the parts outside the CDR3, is EPEVTQTPSHQVTQMGQEVILRCVPISNHLYFYWYRQILGQKVEFLVSFYNNEISEKSEIFDDQFSVERPDGSNFTLKIRSTKLEDSAMYFCASSRQGATYNEQFFGPGTRLTVL.

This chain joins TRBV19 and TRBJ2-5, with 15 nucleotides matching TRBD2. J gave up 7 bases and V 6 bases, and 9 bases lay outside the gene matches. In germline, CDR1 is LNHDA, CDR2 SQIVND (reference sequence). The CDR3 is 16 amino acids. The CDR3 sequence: CASSSGLAGGGRTQYF. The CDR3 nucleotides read TGTGCCAGTAGCTCGGGACTAGCGGGAGGCGGGAGGACCCAGTACTTC.

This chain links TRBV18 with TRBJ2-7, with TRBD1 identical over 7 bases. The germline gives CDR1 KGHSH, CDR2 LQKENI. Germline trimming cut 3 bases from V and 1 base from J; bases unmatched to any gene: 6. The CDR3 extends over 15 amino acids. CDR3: CASSPRPGQSYEQYF. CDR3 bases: TGTGCCAGCTCACCTAGGCCGGGACAGTCCTACGAGCAGTACTTC.

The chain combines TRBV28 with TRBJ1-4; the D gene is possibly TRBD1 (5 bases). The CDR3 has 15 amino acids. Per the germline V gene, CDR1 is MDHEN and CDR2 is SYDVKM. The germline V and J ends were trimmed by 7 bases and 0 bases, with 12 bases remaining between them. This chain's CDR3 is CASTLQGSTNEKLFF. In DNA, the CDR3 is TGTGCCAGCACCTTGCAGGGATCAACTAATGAAAAACTGTTTTTT.

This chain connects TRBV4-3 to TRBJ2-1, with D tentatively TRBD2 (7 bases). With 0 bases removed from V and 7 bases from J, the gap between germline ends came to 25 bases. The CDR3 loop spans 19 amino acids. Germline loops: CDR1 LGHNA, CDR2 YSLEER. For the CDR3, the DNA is TGCGCCAGCAGCCAAGATTCTTTTGCCCGAGGGGGGAGGGGGAATGAGCAGTTCTTC. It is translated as CASSQDSFARGGRGNEQFF.

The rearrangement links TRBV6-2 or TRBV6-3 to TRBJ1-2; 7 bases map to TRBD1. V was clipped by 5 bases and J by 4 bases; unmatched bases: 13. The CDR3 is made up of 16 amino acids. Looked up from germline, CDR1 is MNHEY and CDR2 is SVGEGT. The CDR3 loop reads CASSPGTAESLYGYTF. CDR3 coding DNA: TGTGCCAGCAGTCCGGGGACAGCCGAGAGCCTCTATGGCTACACCTTC.

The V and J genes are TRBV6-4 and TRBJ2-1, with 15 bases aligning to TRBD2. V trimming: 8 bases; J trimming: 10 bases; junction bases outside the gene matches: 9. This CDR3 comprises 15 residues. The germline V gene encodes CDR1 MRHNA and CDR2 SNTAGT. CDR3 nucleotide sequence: TGTGCCAGCCGATGGACTAGCGGGGGGGGGTGCGAGCAGTTCTTC. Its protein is CASRWTSGGGCEQFF.

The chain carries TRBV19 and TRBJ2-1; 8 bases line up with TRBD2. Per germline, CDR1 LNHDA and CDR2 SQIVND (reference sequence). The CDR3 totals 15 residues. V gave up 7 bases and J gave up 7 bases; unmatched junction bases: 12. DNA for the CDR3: TGTGCCAGTACCGATAGCGGGACCGGGGGGAATGAGCAGTTCTTC. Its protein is CASTDSGTGGNEQFF.

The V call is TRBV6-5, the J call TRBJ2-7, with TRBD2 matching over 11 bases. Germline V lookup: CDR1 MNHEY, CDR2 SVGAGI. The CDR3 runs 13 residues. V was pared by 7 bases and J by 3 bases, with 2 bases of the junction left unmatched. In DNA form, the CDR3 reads TGTGCCAGCATCCTAGCGGGAGGCTACGAGCAGTACTTC. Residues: CASILAGGYEQYF.

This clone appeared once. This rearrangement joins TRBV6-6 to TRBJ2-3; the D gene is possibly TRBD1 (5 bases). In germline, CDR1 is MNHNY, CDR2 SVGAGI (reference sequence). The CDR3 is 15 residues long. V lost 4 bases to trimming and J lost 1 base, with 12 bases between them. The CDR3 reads CASSSITGGTDTQYF. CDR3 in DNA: TGTGCCAGCAGTTCAATTACAGGCGGCACAGATACGCAGTATTTT.

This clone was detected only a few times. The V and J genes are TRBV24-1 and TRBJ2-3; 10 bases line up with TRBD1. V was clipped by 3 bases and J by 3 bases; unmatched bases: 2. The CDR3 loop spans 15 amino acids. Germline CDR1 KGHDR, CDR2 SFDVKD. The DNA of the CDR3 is TGTGCCACCAGTGATCCGGGACAGGGGACAGATACGCAGTATTTT. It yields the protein CATSDPGQGTDTQYF.

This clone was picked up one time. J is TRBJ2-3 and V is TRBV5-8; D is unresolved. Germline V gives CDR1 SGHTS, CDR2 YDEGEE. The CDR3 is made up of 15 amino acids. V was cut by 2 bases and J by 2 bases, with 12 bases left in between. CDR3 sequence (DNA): TGTGCCAGCAGCTTTAGTACTTACACCACAGATACGCAGTATTTT. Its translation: CASSFSTYTTDTQYF.

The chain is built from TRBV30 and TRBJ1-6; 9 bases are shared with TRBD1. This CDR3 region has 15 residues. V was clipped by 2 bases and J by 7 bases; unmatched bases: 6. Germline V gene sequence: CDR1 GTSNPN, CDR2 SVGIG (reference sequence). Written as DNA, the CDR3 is TGTGCCTGGAGTAGGGGACAGGGACCGAATTCACCCCTCCACTTT. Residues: CAWSRGQGPNSPLHF.

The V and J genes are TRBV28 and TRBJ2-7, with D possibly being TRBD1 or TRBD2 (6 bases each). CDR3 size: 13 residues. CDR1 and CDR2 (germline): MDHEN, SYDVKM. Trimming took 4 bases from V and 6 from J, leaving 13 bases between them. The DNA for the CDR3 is TGTGCCAGCAGTTGGGGGGCGATCGGCGAGCAGTACTTC. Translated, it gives CASSWGAIGEQYF.

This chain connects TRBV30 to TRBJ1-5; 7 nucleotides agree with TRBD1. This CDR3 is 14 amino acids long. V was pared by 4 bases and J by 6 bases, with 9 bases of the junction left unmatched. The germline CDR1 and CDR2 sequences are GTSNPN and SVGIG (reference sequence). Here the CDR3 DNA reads TGTGCCTGGACCCAGGGGGAATGGGGTCAGCCCCAGCATTTT. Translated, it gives CAWTQGEWGQPQHF.

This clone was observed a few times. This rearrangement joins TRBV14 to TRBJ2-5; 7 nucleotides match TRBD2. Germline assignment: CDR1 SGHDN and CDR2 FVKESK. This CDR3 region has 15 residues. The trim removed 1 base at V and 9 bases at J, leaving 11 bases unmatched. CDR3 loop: CASSQAGLPGGSQYF. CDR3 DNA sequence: TGTGCCAGCAGCCAAGCGGGACTGCCGGGGGGTTCCCAGTACTTC.

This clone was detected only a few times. The DNA of the CDR3 is TGTGCCAGCAGCGCCTCGGGACAGGGGGCCCCAGATACGCAGTATTTT. Protein product: CASSASGQGAPDTQYF. The rearrangement uses TRBV4-2 and TRBJ2-3, with TRBD1 identical over 12 bases. The CDR3 length is 16 residues. With 5 bases clipped from V and 4 bases from J, the junction kept 7 bases outside the gene matches. Looked up from germline, CDR1 is LGHNA and CDR2 is YNFKEQ.

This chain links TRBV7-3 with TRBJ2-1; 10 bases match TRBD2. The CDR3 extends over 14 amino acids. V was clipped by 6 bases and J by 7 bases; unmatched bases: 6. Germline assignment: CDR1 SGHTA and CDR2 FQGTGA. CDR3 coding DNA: TGTGCCAGCAGAGCTAGCGGGAGTGGAAATGAGCAGTTCTTC. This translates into CASRASGSGNEQFF.

The CDR3 here is CASSTGTTDTQYF. The CDR3 DNA is TGTGCCAGCAGCACCGGGACTACAGATACGCAGTATTTT. This rearrangement joins TRBV2 to TRBJ2-3; weak D call: TRBD2 (6 bases). Trimming pared 6 bases from V and 3 bases from J, leaving 10 bases between. This CDR3 comprises 13 residues. In germline, CDR1 is SNHLY, CDR2 FYNNEI. The full variable domain, in which reference TRBV2 and TRBJ2-3 provide the parts outside the CDR3, is EPEVTQTPSHQVTQMGQEVILRCVPISNHLYFYWYRQILGQKVEFLVSFYNNEISEKSEIFDDQFSVERPDGSNFTLKIRSTKLEDSAMYFCASSTGTTDTQYFGPGTRLTVL.

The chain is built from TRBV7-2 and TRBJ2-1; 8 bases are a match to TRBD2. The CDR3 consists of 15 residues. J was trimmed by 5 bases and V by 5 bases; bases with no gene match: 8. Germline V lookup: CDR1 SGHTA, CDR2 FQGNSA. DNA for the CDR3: TGTGCCAGCAGCCTGGGGACTAGTTTCCACAATGAGCAGTTCTTC. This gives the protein CASSLGTSFHNEQFF. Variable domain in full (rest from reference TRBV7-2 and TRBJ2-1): GAGVSQSPSNKVTEKGKDVELRCDPISGHTALYWYRQSLGQGLEFLIYFQGNSAPDKSGLPSDRFSAERTGGSVSTLTIQRTQQEDSAVYLCASSLGTSFHNEQFFGPGTRLTVL.

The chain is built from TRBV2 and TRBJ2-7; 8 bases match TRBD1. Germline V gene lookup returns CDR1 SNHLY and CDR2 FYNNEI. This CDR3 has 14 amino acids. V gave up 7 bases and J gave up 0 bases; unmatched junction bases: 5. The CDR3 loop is CASTRQGTSYEQYF. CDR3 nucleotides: TGTGCCAGCACCAGACAGGGGACCTCCTACGAGCAGTACTTC.

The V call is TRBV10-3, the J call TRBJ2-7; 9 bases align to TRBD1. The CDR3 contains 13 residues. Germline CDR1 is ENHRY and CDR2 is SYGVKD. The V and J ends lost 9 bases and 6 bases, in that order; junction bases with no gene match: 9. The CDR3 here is CAITGTGSGEQYF. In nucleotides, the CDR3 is TGTGCCATAACCGGGACAGGGTCCGGCGAGCAGTACTTC.

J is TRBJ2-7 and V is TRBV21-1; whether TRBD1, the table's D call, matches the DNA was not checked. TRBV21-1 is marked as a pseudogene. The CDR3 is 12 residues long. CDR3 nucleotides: TGTGCCAGCAGCAAAGCAGGGGGCGAGCAGTACTTC. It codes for CASSKAGGEQYF.

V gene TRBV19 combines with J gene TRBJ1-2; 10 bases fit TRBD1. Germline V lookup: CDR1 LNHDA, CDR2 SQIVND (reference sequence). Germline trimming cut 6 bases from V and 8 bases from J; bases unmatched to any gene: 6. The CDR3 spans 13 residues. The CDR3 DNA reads TGTGCCAGTAGCGACAGGGGGCGCCGGGGCTACACCTTC. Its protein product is CASSDRGRRGYTF.

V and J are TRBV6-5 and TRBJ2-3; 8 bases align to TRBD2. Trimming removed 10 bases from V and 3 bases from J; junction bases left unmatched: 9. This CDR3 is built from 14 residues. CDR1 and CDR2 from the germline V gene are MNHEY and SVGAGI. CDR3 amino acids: CATKRELYTDTQYF. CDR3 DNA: TGTGCCACCAAGCGGGAGCTCTATACAGATACGCAGTATTTT.

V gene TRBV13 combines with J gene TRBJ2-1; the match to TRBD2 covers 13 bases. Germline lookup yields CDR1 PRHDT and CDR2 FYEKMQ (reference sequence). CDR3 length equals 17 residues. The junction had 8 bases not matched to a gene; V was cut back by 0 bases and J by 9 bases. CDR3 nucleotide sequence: TGTGCCAGCAGCTTAGGCTATACTAGCGGGAGGGCCCGTGAGCAGTTCTTC. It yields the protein CASSLGYTSGRAREQFF. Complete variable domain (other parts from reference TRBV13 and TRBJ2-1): AAGVIQSPRHLIKEKRETATLKCYPIPRHDTVYWYQQGPGQDPQFLISFYEKMQSDKGSIPDRFSAQQFSDYHSELNMSSLELGDSALYFCASSLGYTSGRAREQFFGPGTRLTVL.